This T cell receptor beta chain was captured in a study of blood T cells in healthy people across ages. Total RNA was extracted at no less than 5 micrograms per sample. This clonotype has just a few counts. No antigen is known for it. Sample-barcoded 5' priming and a J-beta primer mix drove a second PCR of 7 to 11 cycles. Each cDNA was tagged by a template-switch adaptor containing 12 random nucleotides. TCRdb re-called the 5' RACE reads with MiXCR, one entry per CDR3 protein. The table records approximately 1.5 million distinct CDR3 sequences, approximately 42% of them present only once. Study-wide points: Diversity estimates from one million T cells were considered underestimates.

Between the trimmed V and J ends, which lost 1 base and 2 bases, there was a span of 14 bases. The germline V gene has CDR1 SGHTA and CDR2 FQGNSA. This CDR3 spans 16 amino acids. Sequencing used blood. V gene TRBV7-2 combines with J gene TRBJ1-2; D is unresolved. The sequence derives from a woman under 30 in good health. CDR3 coding DNA: TGTGCCAGCAGCTTAGGTGGTGCAACGAAAAACTATGGCTACACCTTC. Translation: CASSLGGATKNYGYTF. The whole variable domain, remainder taken from reference TRBV7-2 and TRBJ1-2, is GAGVSQSPSNKVTEKGKDVELRCDPISGHTALYWYRQSLGQGLEFLIYFQGNSAPDKSGLPSDRFSAERTGGSVSTLTIQRTQQEDSAVYLCASSLGGATKNYGYTFGSGTRLTVV.